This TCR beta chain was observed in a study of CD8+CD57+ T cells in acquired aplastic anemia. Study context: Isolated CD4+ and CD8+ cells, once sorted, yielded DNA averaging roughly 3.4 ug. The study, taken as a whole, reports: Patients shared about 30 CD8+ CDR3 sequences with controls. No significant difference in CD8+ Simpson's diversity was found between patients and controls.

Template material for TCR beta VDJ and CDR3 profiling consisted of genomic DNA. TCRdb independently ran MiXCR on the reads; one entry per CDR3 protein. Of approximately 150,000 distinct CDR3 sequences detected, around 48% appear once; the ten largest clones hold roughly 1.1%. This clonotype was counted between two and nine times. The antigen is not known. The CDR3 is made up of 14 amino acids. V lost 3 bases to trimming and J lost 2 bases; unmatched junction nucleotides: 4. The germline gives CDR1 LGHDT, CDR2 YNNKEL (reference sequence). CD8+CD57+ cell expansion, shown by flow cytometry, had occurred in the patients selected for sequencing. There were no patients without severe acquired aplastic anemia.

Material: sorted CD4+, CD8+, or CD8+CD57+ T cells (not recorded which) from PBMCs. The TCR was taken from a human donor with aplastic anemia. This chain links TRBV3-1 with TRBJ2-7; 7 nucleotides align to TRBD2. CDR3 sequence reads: CASSQGGGAYEQYF. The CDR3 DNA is TGTGCCAGCAGCCAGGGGGGGGGAGCCTACGAGCAGTACTTC.